Each of the 9 T cell receptor beta chains below was sequenced from the same sample in a study of CD8+ T cells in alopecia areata. RNA extraction was followed by reverse transcription into cDNA, which acted as the sequencing template. TCRdb's copy holds only in-frame clones and misses some; the assay was immunoSEQ multiplex PCR. The data show around 5,900 clones, around three fifths seen once. Treatment of the sample: oral pan-JAK inhibitor, 5-10 mg twice daily. Peripheral blood and lesional scalp punch biopsies came from alopecia areata patients. The sequencing here drew on skin, taken at approximately week 31, from a patient treated with tofacitinib. These receptors all stem from a human donor with alopecia areata.

This rearrangement joins TRBV4-1 to TRBJ1-2; D unresolved. Per germline, CDR1 MGHRA and CDR2 YSYEKL. This CDR3 is built from 11 residues. The V and J ends lost 0 bases and 12 bases respectively, with 8 bases between them. CDR3 protein: CASSQDGEDTF. The CDR3 DNA reads TGCGCCAGCAGCCAAGATGGGGAGGACACCTTC.

There are a few counts of this clone. The chain carries TRBV11-2 and TRBJ2-7; TRBD1 is a possible D gene (6 bases). There are 14 residues in the CDR3. Per germline, CDR1 SGHAT and CDR2 FQNNGV. V lost 1 base to trimming and J lost 4 bases, with 11 bases between them. The CDR3 spells CASSLVGTTYEQYF. The CDR3 DNA reads as TGTGCCAGCAGCTTAGTCGGGACAACTTACGAGCAGTACTTC.

In the case of this clone: This same CDR3 is encoded by further DNA sequences in the sample. The rearrangement joins TRBV4-1 to TRBJ2-1, with D perhaps TRBD2 (6 bases). CDR3 length: 15 residues. Germline V gene sequence: CDR1 MGHRA, CDR2 YSYEKL. Trimming left V 0 bases short and J 4 bases short, with 10 bases between. CDR3 loop: CASSQEEGPYNEQFF. The CDR3 region has the DNA TGCGCCAGCAGCCAAGAGGAGGGGCCTTACAATGAGCAGTTCTTC.

The chain couples TRBV6-1 to TRBJ2-7, with a possible D match to TRBD1 (6 bases). Germline CDR1 and CDR2: MNHNS and SASEGT. This CDR3 comprises 15 residues. Deletions cut 6 bases from V and 2 bases from J, with 17 bases between. The CDR3 sequence: CASSFRDTGPYEQYF. The CDR3 coding sequence is TGTGCCAGCAGCTTCCGGGACACCGGACCCTACGAGCAGTACTTC.

The chain combines TRBV19 with TRBJ2-1; unclear D gene. CDR3 length equals 16 residues. Trimming removed 5 bases at V and 6 bases at J, with 20 bases between. Per the germline V gene, CDR1 is LNHDA and CDR2 is SQIVND (reference sequence). In DNA, the CDR3 is TGTGCCAGTAGTGTGGTTAGGCTGGTCCGTGGCAATGAGCAGTTCTTC. Translation gives CASSVVRLVRGNEQFF.

About this clone itself: Relative to the germline gene, one junction end is altered; a read error may explain this. V gene TRBV7-6 combines with J gene TRBJ2-5, with D perhaps TRBD2 (6 bases). The CDR3 consists of 13 residues. Germline V gives CDR1 SGHVS, CDR2 FNYEAQ. The CDR3 region has the DNA TGTGCCAGCAGGTCCTGGGGGGAAGAGGCCCAGTACTTC. Its translation is CASRSWGEEAQYF.

This chain joins TRBV19 and TRBJ1-5, with D tentatively TRBD1 (5 bases). Germline V gene lookup returns CDR1 LNHDA and CDR2 SQIVND (reference sequence). This CDR3 has 15 amino acids. Trimming cost V 6 bases and J 9 bases, with 21 bases left between them. The DNA for the CDR3 is TGTGCCAGTAGCTTAGCTGGCAGGGCGCTTGGGCCCCAGCATTTT. It encodes CASSLAGRALGPQHF.

The gene calls are TRBV29-1 and TRBJ1-1; D is unclear. V was clipped by 7 bases and J by 3 bases, with 6 bases between them. The CDR3 sequence is 10 residues long. Germline V gene sequence: CDR1 SQVTM, CDR2 ANQGSEA. The CDR3 here is CSAGYTEAFF. Here the CDR3 DNA reads TGCAGCGCTGGATACACTGAAGCTTTCTTT.

The V gene is TRBV19, the J gene TRBJ2-4; D gene ambiguous. Germline V gene sequence: CDR1 LNHDA, CDR2 SQIVND (reference sequence). The ends were cut back, 1 base at V and 0 bases at J, with 25 bases in the middle. There are 21 residues in the CDR3. The CDR3 is CASSIVALDGHRWLAKNIQYF. The DNA for the CDR3 is TGTGCCAGTAGTATAGTGGCCCTGGACGGTCATCGTTGGTTAGCCAAAAACATTCAGTACTTC.